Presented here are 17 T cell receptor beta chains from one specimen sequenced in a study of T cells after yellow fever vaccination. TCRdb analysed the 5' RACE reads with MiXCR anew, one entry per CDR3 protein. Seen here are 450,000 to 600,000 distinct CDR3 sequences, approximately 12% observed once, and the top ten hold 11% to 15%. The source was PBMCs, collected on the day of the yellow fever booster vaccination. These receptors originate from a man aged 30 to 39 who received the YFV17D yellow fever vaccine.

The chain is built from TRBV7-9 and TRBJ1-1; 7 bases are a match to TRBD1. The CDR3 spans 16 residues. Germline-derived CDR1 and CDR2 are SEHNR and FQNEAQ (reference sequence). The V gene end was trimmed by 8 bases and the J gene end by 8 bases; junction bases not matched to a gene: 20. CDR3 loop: CASGLPSHRDSGEAFF. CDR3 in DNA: TGTGCCAGCGGTCTCCCCTCCCACCGGGACAGCGGCGAAGCTTTCTTT. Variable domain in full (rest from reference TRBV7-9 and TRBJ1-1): DTGVSQNPRHKITKRGQNVTFRCDPISEHNRLYWYRQTLGQGPEFLTYFQNEAQLEKSRLLSDRFSAERPKGSFSTLEIQRTEQGDSAMYLCASGLPSHRDSGEAFFGQGTRLTVV.

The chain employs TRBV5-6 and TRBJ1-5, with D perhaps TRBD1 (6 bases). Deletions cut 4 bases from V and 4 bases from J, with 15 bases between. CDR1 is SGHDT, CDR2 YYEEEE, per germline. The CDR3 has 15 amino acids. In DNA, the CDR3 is TGTGCCAGCAGCCTACAGGGCGGAGGAAATCAGCCCCAGCATTTT. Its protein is CASSLQGGGNQPQHF.

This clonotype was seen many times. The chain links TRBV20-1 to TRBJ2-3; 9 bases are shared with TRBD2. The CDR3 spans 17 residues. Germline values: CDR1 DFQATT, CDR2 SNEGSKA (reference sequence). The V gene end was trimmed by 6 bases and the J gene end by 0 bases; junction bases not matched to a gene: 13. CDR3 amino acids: CSAGGAGGPGSTDTQYF. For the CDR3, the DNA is TGCAGTGCCGGGGGGGCGGGAGGGCCCGGAAGCACAGATACGCAGTATTTT.

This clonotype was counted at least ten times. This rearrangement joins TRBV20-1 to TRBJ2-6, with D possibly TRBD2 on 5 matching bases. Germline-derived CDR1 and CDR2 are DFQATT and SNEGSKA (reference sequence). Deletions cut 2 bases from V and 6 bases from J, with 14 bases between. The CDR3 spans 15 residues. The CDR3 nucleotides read TGCAGTGCTAGAAAACCTAGCCCTACGGCCAACGTCCTGACTTTC. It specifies CSARKPSPTANVLTF.

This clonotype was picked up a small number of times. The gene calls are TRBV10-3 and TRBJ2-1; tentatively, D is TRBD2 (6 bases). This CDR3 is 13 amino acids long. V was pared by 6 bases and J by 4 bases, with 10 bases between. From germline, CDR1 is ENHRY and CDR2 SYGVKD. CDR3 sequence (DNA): TGTGCCATCAGCCGGGGACTTTACAATGAGCAGTTCTTC. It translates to CAISRGLYNEQFF.

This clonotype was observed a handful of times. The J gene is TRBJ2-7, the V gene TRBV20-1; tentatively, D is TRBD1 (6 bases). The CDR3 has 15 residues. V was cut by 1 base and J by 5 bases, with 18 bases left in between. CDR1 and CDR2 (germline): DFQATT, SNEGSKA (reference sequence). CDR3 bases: TGCAGTGCTAGAGGGGGGCAAAACAGGGTGAACGAGCAGTACTTC. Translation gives CSARGGQNRVNEQYF.

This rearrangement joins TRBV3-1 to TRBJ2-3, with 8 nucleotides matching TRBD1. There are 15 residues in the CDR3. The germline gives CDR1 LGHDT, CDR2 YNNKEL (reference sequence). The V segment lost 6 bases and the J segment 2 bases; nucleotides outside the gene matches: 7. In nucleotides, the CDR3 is TGTGCCAGCAGACTTGGACAGGGTACCACAGATACGCAGTATTTT. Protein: CASRLGQGTTDTQYF.

This CDR3 reads CAWSAGPYEQYF. The CDR3 DNA sequence: TGTGCCTGGAGTGCCGGCCCATACGAGCAGTACTTC. J is TRBJ2-7 and V is TRBV30; no clear D gene. The V gene's germline CDR1 is GTSNPN and CDR2 SVGIG (reference sequence). V was clipped by 1 base and J by 4 bases, with 8 bases between them. The CDR3 spans 12 residues. Filled out from reference TRBV30 and TRBJ2-7, the complete variable domain reads SQTIHQWPATLVQPVGSPLSLECTVEGTSNPNLYWYRQAAGRGLQLLFYSVGIGQISSEVPQNLSASRPQDRQFILSSKKLLLSDSGFYLCAWSAGPYEQYFGPGTRLTVT.

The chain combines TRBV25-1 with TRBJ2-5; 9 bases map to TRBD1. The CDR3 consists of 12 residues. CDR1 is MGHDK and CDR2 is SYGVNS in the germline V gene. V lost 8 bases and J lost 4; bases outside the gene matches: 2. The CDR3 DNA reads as TGTGCCAGCGACAGGGGGGCAGAGACCCAGTACTTC. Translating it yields CASDRGAETQYF.

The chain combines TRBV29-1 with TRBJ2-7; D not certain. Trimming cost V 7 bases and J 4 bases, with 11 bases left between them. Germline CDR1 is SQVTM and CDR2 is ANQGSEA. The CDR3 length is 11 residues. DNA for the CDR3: TGCAGCGCATCAATCAAGTACGAGCAGTACTTC. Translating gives CSASIKYEQYF.

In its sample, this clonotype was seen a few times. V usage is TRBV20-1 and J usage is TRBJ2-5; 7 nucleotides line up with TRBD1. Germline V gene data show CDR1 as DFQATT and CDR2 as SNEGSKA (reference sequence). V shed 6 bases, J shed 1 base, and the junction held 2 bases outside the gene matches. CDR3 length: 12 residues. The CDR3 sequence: CSAGDSQETQYF. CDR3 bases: TGCAGTGCCGGGGACAGCCAAGAGACCCAGTACTTC.

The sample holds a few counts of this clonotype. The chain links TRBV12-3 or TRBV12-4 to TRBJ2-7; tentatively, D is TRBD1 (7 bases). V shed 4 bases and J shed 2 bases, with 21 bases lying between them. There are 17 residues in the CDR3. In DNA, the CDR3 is TGTGCCAGCAGTTCCCGTGGAGGGGGCGGGAAGCCCTACGAGCAGTACTTC. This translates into CASSSRGGGGKPYEQYF.

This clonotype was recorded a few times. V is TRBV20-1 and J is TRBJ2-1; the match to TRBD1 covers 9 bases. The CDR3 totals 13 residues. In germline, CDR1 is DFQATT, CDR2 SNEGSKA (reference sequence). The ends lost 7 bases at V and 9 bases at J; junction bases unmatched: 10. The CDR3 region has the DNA TGCAGTGTCCCCCGACAGGGGGTCGGTGAGCAGTTCTTC. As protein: CSVPRQGVGEQFF.

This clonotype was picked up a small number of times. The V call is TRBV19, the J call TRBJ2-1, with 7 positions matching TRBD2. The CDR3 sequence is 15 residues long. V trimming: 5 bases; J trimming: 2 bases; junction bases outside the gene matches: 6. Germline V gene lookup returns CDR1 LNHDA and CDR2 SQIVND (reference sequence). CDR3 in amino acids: CASSLVSGAYNEQFF. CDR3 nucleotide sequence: TGTGCCAGTAGTCTCGTCAGCGGGGCCTACAATGAGCAGTTCTTC.

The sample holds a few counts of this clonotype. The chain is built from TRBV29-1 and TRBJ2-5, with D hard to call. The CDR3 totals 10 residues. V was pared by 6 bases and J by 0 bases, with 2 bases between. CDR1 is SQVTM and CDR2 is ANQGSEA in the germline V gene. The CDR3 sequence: CSVHQETQYF. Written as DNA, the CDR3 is TGCAGCGTCCACCAAGAGACCCAGTACTTC. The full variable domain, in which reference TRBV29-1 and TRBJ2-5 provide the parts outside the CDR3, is SAVISQKPSRDICQRGTSLTIQCQVDSQVTMMFWYRQQPGQSLTLIATANQGSEATYESGFVIDKFPISRPNLTFSTLTVSNMSPEDSSIYLCSVHQETQYFGPGTRLLVL.

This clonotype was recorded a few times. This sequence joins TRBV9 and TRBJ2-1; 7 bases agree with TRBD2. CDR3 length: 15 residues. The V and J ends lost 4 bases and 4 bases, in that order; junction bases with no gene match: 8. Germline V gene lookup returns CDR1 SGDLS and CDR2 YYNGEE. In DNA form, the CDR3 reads TGTGCCAGCAGCCACCGACTAGCTGTTTACAATGAGCAGTTCTTC. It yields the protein CASSHRLAVYNEQFF. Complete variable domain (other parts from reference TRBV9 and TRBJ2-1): DSGVTQTPKHLITATGQRVTLRCSPRSGDLSVYWYQQSLDQGLQFLIQYYNGEERAKGNILERFSAQQFPDLHSELNLSSLELGDSALYFCASSHRLAVYNEQFFGPGTRLTVL.

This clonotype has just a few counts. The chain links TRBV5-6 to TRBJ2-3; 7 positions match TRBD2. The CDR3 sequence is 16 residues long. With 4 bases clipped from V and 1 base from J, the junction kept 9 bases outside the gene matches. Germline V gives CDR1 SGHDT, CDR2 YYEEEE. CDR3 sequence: CASSLPRELGTDTQYF. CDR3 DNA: TGTGCCAGCAGCCTTCCGCGGGAGTTGGGCACAGATACGCAGTATTTT.